One and the same sample provided the 3 T cell receptor beta chains below, sequenced in a study of T cell changes during pregnancy in multiple sclerosis. TCRdb's table, derived via immunoSEQ multiplex PCR, lists solely in-frame clones and lacks some. The repertoire has roughly 51,000 clones, 94% of them found once; the top ten carry roughly 5.4%. The sample consisted of CD8+ T cells from peripheral blood mononuclear cells, taken before pregnancy. The receptors originated from a female donor with multiple sclerosis, enrolled in a pregnancy study.

J is TRBJ2-3 and V is TRBV21-1; the D call of TRBD2 is as the table states it, not checked on the DNA. TRBV21-1 is flagged as a pseudogene. This CDR3 comprises 16 residues. Here the CDR3 reads CASSKALAGVTDTQYF. The CDR3 DNA follows: TGTGCCAGCAGCAAAGCGCTAGCGGGGGTAACAGATACGCAGTATTTT.

V is TRBV28 and J is TRBJ1-2; D is ambiguous. In germline, CDR1 is MDHEN, CDR2 SYDVKM. V shed 5 bases and J shed 8 bases, with 9 bases lying between them. The CDR3 consists of 11 residues. In DNA form, the CDR3 reads TGTGCCAGCAGTGAGGGAGTGGGCTACACCTTC. Protein product: CASSEGVGYTF.

The chain combines TRBV11-2 with TRBJ2-4; 8 nucleotides line up with TRBD1. In germline, CDR1 is SGHAT, CDR2 FQNNGV. The CDR3 length is 16 residues. With V trimmed by 4 bases and J by 1 base, 6 bases remained unmatched. CDR3 region: CASSSGQGVAKNIQYF. The CDR3 region has the DNA TGTGCCAGCAGCTCCGGACAGGGAGTGGCCAAAAACATTCAGTACTTC.